This T cell receptor (beta chain) was identified during a study of shared clonotypes between healthy human individuals. Naive CD8 cells comprised CD45RO-negative, CCR7-positively selected cells, excluding terminally differentiated effector memory CD45RA+ cells. The donors were all Caucasian adults (living in Nashville, Tennessee). Each PCR replicate from the sorted subsets contained around 0.2 ug DNA, which is 25,000 to 30,000 T cell genomes. As handled by the study authors: Filtering differed because ImmunoSEQ produced junction-only sequences that carried no quality scores. Assay: immunoSEQ multiplex PCR; the TCRdb copy retains only in-frame clones and omits some. The V and J calls and clone size come from that table; D and trimming were worked out from the DNA. The sample lists about 2 million clones; about 94% were seen once. Germline CDR1 reads MGHRA; CDR2 reads YSYEKL. Trimming pared 3 bases from V and 3 bases from J, leaving 9 bases between. The CDR3 spans 13 residues.

The chain recombines TRBV4-1 with TRBJ2-7, with D perhaps matching TRBD1 or TRBD2 (5 bases each). The clonotype was recovered from a man younger than 35 in good health. The sample comprised naive CD8+ T cells sorted from blood. The CDR3 DNA sequence: TGCGCCAGCAGCCAGGGGGTGGACTACGAGCAGTACTTC. This gives the protein CASSQGVDYEQYF.